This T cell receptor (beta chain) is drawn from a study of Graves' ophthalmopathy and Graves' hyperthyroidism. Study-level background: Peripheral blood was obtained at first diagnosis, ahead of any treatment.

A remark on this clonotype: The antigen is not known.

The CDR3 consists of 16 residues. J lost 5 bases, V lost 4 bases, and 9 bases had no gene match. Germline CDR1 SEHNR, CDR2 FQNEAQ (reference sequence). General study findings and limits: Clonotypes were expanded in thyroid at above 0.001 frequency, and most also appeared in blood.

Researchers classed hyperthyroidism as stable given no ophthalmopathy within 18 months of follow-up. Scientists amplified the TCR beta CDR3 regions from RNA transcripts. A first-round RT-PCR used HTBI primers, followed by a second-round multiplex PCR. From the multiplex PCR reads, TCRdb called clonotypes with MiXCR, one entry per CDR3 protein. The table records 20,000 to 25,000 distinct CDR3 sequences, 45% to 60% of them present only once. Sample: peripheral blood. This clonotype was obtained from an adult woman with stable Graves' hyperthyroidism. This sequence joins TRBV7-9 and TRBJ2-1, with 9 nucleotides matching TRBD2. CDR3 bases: TGTGCCAGCAGCTCGGTTGGCGGGAGGGCCCACAATGAGCAGTTCTTC. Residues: CASSSVGGRAHNEQFF.